The source of this TCR beta chain is a study of regulatory T cells in long-lasting Graves disease listed by TCRdb under 2021. For the wider study: Newly diagnosed Graves' disease patients had taken antithyroid drugs for less than 3 months. Peripheral blood TCR sequencing and RNA sequencing compared persistent Graves' disease patients with newly diagnosed Graves' disease patients. The study took place in China and was registered as a clinical trial. A total of about 33 samples underwent TCR sequencing, from around 13 patients with persistent Graves' disease and approximately 20 patients with newly diagnosed Graves' disease.

Study-wide conclusions, independent of this receptor: Peripheral blood alone was examined, since thyroid tissue, which constituted the primary lesion, could not be accessed. Sequencing and analysis were restricted to the TCR beta chain. Compared with newly diagnosed patients, persistent Graves' disease patients had lower TCR Shannon entropy and fewer highly expanded clones, which suggests clonal expansion. As a limitation, the authors acknowledged that the small sample size may reduce accuracy. More public clonotypes were shared among persistent patients (over 2,500) than among newly diagnosed patients (approximately 1,000). Persistent disease showed preferential use of TRBV28, TRBJ1-2 and TRBJ2-5, whereas newly diagnosed disease favored TRBV20-1 and TRBJ2-1.

This sample's time point label indicates: newly diagnosed GD, antithyroid drugs for less than 3 months. For both TCR sequencing and RNA sequencing, RNA was extracted from PBMCs in TRIzol. The diagnosis of Graves' disease was made according to American Thyroid Association guidelines. Patients for the study were recruited at an endocrinology department in Xi'an, China. Each patient gave about 10 milliliters of peripheral blood, collected in an EDTA anticoagulant tube. PBMCs were isolated by Ficoll Paque Plus density gradient separation without further T cell sorting. An Agilent 2100 Bioanalyzer and agarose gel were used to check RNA quality, and a NanoDrop 2000 was used to measure RNA concentration. As for this clonotype: The antigen this receptor binds is unknown. Within one base of it there is no much larger clone, and no base qualities were kept.

Libraries came from multiplex PCR. Data came from an Illumina HiSeq 4000. iRepertoire HTBI primers and Arm-PCR amplification of CDR3 regions were used to construct TCR beta libraries. Before sequencing, the PCR products went through gel purification. On the authors' methods: A total of 62 TRBV and 14 TRBJ segments were identified across samples and were used for gene usage analysis of CDR3 amino acid clonotypes. Filtered high-quality paired reads were merged into contigs using COPE and FqMerger. BLAST was used to align contigs to IMGT TRBV, TRBD and TRBJ reference genes, with CDR3 defined following IMGT. Clonotypes above 0.1% frequency were classified as highly expanded clones. Shannon entropy served as the measure of repertoire diversity, while the Gini coefficient captured V-J evenness. Clonotypes shared by more than one individual were considered public. Starting from the raw public reads, TCRdb applied fastp trimming at Q25, assembled clones with MiXCR and retained in-frame beta chains. Identical CDR3 proteins give one entry, which carries the most common genes and DNA. TCRdb's processing, not the authors', yielded these V and J calls. In this sample the table shows about 210,000 distinct CDR3 sequences, around 19% of which occur a single time. Of the sample, 12% is held by the ten largest clones.

V is cut by 3 bases and J by 3 bases, and the space between the germline ends is 5 bases. Including cysteine and phenylalanine, the CDR3 has 12 amino acids. Of all the DNA, just the CDR3 is kept, 36 bases in frame from base 1. This sample was shared with a second study, whose subject was T cells in Graves' hyperthyroidism and ophthalmopathy. The second study's authors report: Stable Graves' hyperthyroidism was defined as no progression to ophthalmopathy during 18 months of follow-up. Hyperthyroidism patients were newly diagnosed, with disease duration under 2 months, and aged 18 to 65 years. The study excluded patients with uncontrolled infections, other autoimmune diseases, pregnancy or lactation. Clinical symptoms, serum thyroxine and TRAb, thyroid ultrasound, and orbital computed tomography formed the basis for the diagnoses. A first-round RT-PCR of the TCR CDR3 used the HTBI primer set with the Qiagen OneStep RT-PCR kit. Blood samples also contained most of the expanded thyroid clonotypes (frequency above 0.001), which suggests that blood repertoires may reflect thyroid immune responses. In cross-validation, a model built on a 13 V-J signature told ophthalmopathy apart from stable hyperthyroidism with roughly 87% sensitivity and around 81% specificity, and in testing the same model reached 80%/75%. In validation, progression to ophthalmopathy was predicted by the model with 70% to 71% sensitivity and 72.22% specificity, a median of roughly six months before onset. To identify distinguishing TCR V-J signatures, a discovery cohort of 90 to 100 patients was used, comprising some 45 with Graves' ophthalmopathy and 57 with stable Graves' hyperthyroidism. Whether ophthalmopathy could be predicted prospectively was tested in an independent validation cohort made up of approximately 19 hyperthyroidism patients plus 17 patients who later progressed to ophthalmopathy. The roughly 91 discovery patients were randomly split 7:3 into training and test sets. In addition, the study compared T-cell repertoires in thyroid tissue and in blood from about 6 Graves' hyperthyroidism patients. Following sampling, methimazole starting at 30 mg daily was given to hyperthyroidism patients, and high-dose intravenous methylprednisolone was given to ophthalmopathy patients. Libraries were constructed in a second round of multiplex PCR, after which size selection and purification were performed. Libraries were sequenced paired-end with 100 bp reads on an Illumina HiSeq2000. SOAPnuke was used to process the raw data, throwing out any read that contained adapters or uncalled bases, had a mean Phred below 15, or lacked an exact constant-primer or identifier match. COPE v1.2.5 was used to merge the high-quality paired reads, and each unique nucleotide sequence was defined as a clonotype. MiTCR v1.1 was used to align the clonotypes against IMGT TRBV, TRBD and TRBJ reference segments. Analysis was restricted to V-J combinations with a frequency above 0.0001, which covered over 98% of repertoires. A TCS score was defined as the ratio of F50 (clonal expansion) to E x V (chaos), with BLOSUM62-based TCRdist applied between CDR3 peptides within each V-J. Welch's t-statistics and random forest reduced fewer than 600 V-J features to 13, which were used in a naive Bayes classifier (R e1071). Sample size was not statistically predetermined, and blinding of investigators to group allocation was not performed. The paper reports TCR Vbeta CDR3 sequencing of roughly 140 peripheral blood samples: 43 ophthalmopathy, over 70 hyperthyroidism and around 17 progressor patients.

This sequence was found in a woman between 25 and 40 years old with Graves disease. Donor details come from another sample of the same person, matched by shared clones. Sequences were derived from peripheral blood mononuclear cells (PBMCs), sampled at new diagnosis, from a patient treated with antithyroid drugs. Here the chain combines TRBV12-3 or TRBV12-4 and TRBJ2-5; the D gene is unclear. The CDR3 is CASSFRKETQYF. The DNA reads as follows: TGTGCCAGCAGTTTTCGAAAAGAGACCCAGTACTTC.